A single sample gave rise to the 6 T cell receptor beta chains below, sequenced in a study of OX40 agonist ivuxolimab in advanced cancers. Libraries came from the immunoSEQ multiplex PCR assay. The immuneACCESS repertoire file appears here via TCRdb, limited to in-frame rearrangements. These files lack a portion of the clones; in checked studies, under half of the deficit traces to unresolved V genes, and the cause of the others is not known. The sample has approximately 76,000 clones on record, approximately 95% of them singletons. The ten top clones hold around 10% of the sample. Source: CD4+ or CD8+ T cells sorted from blood, taken in a trial of the OX40 agonist ivuxolimab. The receptors were sampled from an adult with an advanced solid tumor such as melanoma, head and neck, liver or kidney cancer.

The rearrangement joins TRBV7-6 to TRBJ2-2, with TRBD2 matching 7 bases. After removal of 3 bases from V and 4 bases from J, the junction contained 11 bases not matched to a gene. The CDR3 contains 17 residues. Germline V gene lookup returns CDR1 SGHVS and CDR2 FNYEAQ. For the CDR3, the DNA is TGTGCCAGCAGCTTGCGGGTGGGCGGGAGCGGCACCGGGGAGCTGTTTTTT. Translation: CASSLRVGGSGTGELFF.

The V call is TRBV4-2, the J call TRBJ2-7; TRBD2 agrees at 8 bases. The CDR3 extends over 15 amino acids. With V trimmed by 1 base and J by 4 bases, 6 bases remained unmatched. CDR1 and CDR2 (germline): LGHNA, YNFKEQ. The CDR3 nucleotides read TGTGCCAGCAGCCAAGCTACAGCGGGAGCATACGAGCAGTACTTC. Protein sequence: CASSQATAGAYEQYF.

This chain connects TRBV9 to TRBJ2-1, with 12 bases matching TRBD2. Germline CDR1 is SGDLS and CDR2 is YYNGEE. V trimming: 0 bases; J trimming: 5 bases; junction bases outside the gene matches: 3. The CDR3 length is 16 residues. The chain's CDR3 is CASSVETSGGNNEQFF. CDR3 bases: TGTGCCAGCAGCGTAGAGACTAGCGGGGGCAACAATGAGCAGTTCTTC.

The chain uses TRBV27 and TRBJ2-5; a possible D gene is TRBD1 (5 bases). Germline loops: CDR1 MNHEY, CDR2 SMNVEV (reference sequence). The CDR3 is 13 amino acids. Trimming removed 7 bases from V and 2 bases from J, with 11 bases in between. The CDR3 bases are TGTGCCAGCACTAGGCAGGGTCAAGAGACCCAGTACTTC. Translated, it gives CASTRQGQETQYF.

The chain has TRBV20-1 and TRBJ1-2; D ambiguous. CDR1 DFQATT and CDR2 SNEGSKA come from the germline V gene (reference sequence). V was trimmed by 5 bases and J by 2 bases, leaving 3 bases between them. The CDR3 has 10 residues. CDR3 sequence reads: CSAENYGYTF. The CDR3 nucleotides read TGCAGTGCTGAAAACTATGGCTACACCTTC.

The V call is TRBV6-5, the J call TRBJ1-2, with 8 bases aligning to TRBD1. The CDR3 runs to 14 residues. The V and J ends lost 5 bases and 8 bases, in that order; junction bases with no gene match: 10. Germline CDR1 MNHEY, CDR2 SVGAGI. The CDR3 region is CASSRTGKDLGYTF. Written as DNA, the CDR3 is TGTGCCAGCAGTCGGACAGGGAAGGATTTAGGCTACACCTTC.